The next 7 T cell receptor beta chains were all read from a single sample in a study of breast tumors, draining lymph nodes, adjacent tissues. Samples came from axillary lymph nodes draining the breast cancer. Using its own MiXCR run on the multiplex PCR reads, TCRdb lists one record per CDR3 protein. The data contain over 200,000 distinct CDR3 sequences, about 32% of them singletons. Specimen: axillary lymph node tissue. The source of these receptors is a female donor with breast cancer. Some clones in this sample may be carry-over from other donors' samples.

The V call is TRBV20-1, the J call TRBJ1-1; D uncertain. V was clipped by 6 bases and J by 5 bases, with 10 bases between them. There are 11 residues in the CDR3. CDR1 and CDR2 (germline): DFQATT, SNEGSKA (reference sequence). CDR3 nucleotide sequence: TGCAGTGCGGATGGACGAACTGAAGCTTTCTTT. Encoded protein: CSADGRTEAFF.

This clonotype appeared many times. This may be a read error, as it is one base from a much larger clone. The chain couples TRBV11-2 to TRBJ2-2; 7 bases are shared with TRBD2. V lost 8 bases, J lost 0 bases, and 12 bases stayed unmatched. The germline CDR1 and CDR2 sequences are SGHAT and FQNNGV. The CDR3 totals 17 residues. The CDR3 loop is CASGGRLAASNTGELFF. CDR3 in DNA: TGTGCCAGCGGAGGAAGGCTAGCGGCCTCGAACACCGGGGAGCTGTTTTTT. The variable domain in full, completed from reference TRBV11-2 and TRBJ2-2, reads EAGVAQSPRYKIIEKRQSVAFWCNPISGHATLYWYQQILGQGPKLLIQFQNNGVVDDSQLPKDRFSAERLKGVDSTLKIQPAKLEDSAVYLCASGGRLAASNTGELFFGEGSRLTVL.

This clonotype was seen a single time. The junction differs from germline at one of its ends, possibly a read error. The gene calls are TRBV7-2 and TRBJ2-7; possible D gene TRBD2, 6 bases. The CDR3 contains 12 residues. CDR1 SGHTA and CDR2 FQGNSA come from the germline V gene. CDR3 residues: CASSLGGGELYF. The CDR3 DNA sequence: TGTGCCAGCAGCTTGGGTGGCGGGGAGCTGTACTTC. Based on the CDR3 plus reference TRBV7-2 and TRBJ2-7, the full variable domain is GAGVSQSPSNKVTEKGKDVELRCDPISGHTALYWYRQSLGQGLEFLIYFQGNSAPDKSGLPSDRFSAERTGGSVSTLTIQRTQQEDSAVYLCASSLGGGELYFGPGTRLTVT.

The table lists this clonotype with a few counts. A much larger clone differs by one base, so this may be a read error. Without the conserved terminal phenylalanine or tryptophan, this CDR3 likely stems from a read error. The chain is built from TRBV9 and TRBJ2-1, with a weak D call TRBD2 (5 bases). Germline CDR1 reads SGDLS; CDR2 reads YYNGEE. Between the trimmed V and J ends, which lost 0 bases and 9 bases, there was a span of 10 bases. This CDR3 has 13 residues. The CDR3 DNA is TGTGCCAGCAGCGTAGCCCACGCGGGTGAGCAGTTCTCC. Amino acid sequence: CASSVAHAGEQFS.

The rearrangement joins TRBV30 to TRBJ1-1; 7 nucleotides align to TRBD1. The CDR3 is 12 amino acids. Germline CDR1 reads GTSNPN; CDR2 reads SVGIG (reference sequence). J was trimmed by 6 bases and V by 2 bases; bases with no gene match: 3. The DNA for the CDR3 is TGTGCCTGGAGTCTGACAGGGCCTGAAGCTTTCTTT. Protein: CAWSLTGPEAFF.

The CDR3 loop reads CASSFGSGRANEQFF. The CDR3 DNA sequence: TGTGCCAGCAGTTTCGGGAGCGGGAGGGCCAATGAGCAGTTCTTC. The chain carries TRBV12-3 or TRBV12-4 and TRBJ2-1, with TRBD2 identical over 10 bases. CDR3 size: 15 residues. Germline trimming cut 3 bases from V and 6 bases from J; bases unmatched to any gene: 5.

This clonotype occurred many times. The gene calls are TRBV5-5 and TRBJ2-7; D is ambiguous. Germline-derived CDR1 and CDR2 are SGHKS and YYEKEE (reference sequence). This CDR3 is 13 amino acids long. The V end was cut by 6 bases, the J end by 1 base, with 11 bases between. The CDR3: CASTVENSYEQYF. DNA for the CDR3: TGTGCCAGCACCGTCGAGAATTCCTACGAGCAGTACTTC.